This TCR beta chain was identified during a study of technical replicates of blood from a few donors. CDR1 is MNHEY, CDR2 SVGAGI, per germline. This CDR3 comprises 16 residues. The ends lost 0 bases at V and 5 bases at J; junction bases unmatched: 6. Only in-frame clones appear in the TCRdb table, and some are missing; sequencing was by immunoSEQ multiplex PCR. The sample comprises 70,000 or so clones, about nine tenths of which are singletons, and under 0.55% rests with the top ten. The sample taken for sequencing was T cells isolated from PBMCs. The chain carries TRBV6-5 and TRBJ2-1, with 8 bases aligning to TRBD1. The TCR originated in a human donor in good health. CDR3 nucleotide sequence: TGTGCCAGCAGTTACTCTTCGGGACAGGTAAACAATGAGCAGTTCTTC. Translated: CASSYSSGQVNNEQFF.